This is a list of T cell receptor beta chains from one sample in a study of PD-L1 blockade in urothelial cancer. The data were produced by immunoSEQ multiplex PCR, yet TCRdb's version contains in-frame clones alone and is incomplete. The sample includes around 50,000 clones, around 90% of them seen just once. Sequencing used PBMCs, obtained around atezolizumab (anti-PD-L1) treatment. All receptors derive from a man between 60 and 75 years old with urothelial cancer. Each CDR3 is given with its conserved first and last residue. Fields, in order: J gene, D gene, clone size, V gene, CDR3 protein, CDR3 DNA. The D gene is left open where the match is weak. Size values are once, few and many counts, or a class for expanded clones, and some rows have none.

>TRBJ1-1|-|few|TRBV5-1
CASSSGLTEAFF
TGCGCCAGCAGCTCAGGATTGACTGAAGCTTTCTTT
>TRBJ2-7|-|-|TRBV5-6
CASRKEGLNEQYF
TGTGCCAGCAGGAAGGAGGGCCTCAACGAGCAGTACTTC
>TRBJ2-6|TRBD1|-|TRBV7-2
CASTLNPGTGSPGANVLTF
TGTGCCAGCACCCTAAATCCCGGGACAGGAAGTCCTGGGGCCAACGTCCTGACTTTC
>TRBJ2-2|TRBD1|-|TRBV5-1
CASSNTGGPNTGELFF
TGCGCCAGCAGCAATACAGGGGGCCCGAACACCGGGGAGCTGTTTTTT
>TRBJ2-7|-|-|TRBV7-2
CASSPMTGSSYEQYF
TGTGCCAGCAGTCCTATGACGGGGAGCTCCTACGAGCAGTACTTC
>TRBJ2-5|-|-|TRBV7-9
CASSLDQGTQYF
TGTGCCAGCAGCTTAGATCAGGGGACCCAGTACTTC
>TRBJ1-6|TRBD1|-|TRBV6-4
CASSETGDSPLHF
TGTGCCAGCAGTGAGACAGGGGATTCACCCCTCCACTTT
>TRBJ1-2|-|-|TRBV29-1
CSVDTSGYGYTF
TGCAGCGTTGATACCAGCGGCTATGGCTACACCTTC
>TRBJ1-6|TRBD1|once|TRBV5-1
CASSTGTGSYNSPLHF
TGCGCCAGCAGCACCGGGACAGGGTCTTATAATTCACCCCTCCACTTT
>TRBJ2-4|-|-|TRBV2
CASSDRVTKNIQYF
TGTGCCAGCAGTGACAGGGTAACCAAAAACATTCAGTACTTC
>TRBJ2-3|TRBD1|once|TRBV4-1
CASSQGTGGPTDTQYF
TGCGCCAGCAGCCAGGGGACAGGGGGACCCACAGATACGCAGTATTTT
>TRBJ1-5|-|-|TRBV2
CASSIQGSSNQPQHF
TGTGCCAGCAGTATACAGGGCTCCAGCAATCAGCCCCAGCATTTT
>TRBJ2-7|TRBD1|-|TRBV19
CASSKGQASSLYTYEQYF
TGTGCCAGTAGCAAAGGACAGGCCAGTTCTCTATACACCTACGAGCAGTACTTC
>TRBJ2-2|TRBD2|-|TRBV7-2
CASSWTRGLSGELFF
TGTGCCAGCAGCTGGACTAGAGGGCTCTCCGGGGAGCTGTTTTTT
>TRBJ1-1|-|-|TRBV23-1
CASSRSGGTSTEAFF
TGCGCCAGCAGTCGTTCCGGGGGAACGAGCACTGAAGCTTTCTTT
>TRBJ1-1|TRBD1|-|TRBV7-6
CASSSTGDNTEAFF
TGTGCCAGCAGCTCGACAGGGGATAACACTGAAGCTTTCTTT
>TRBJ2-1|TRBD1|-|TRBV28
CASTGQGGRDEQFF
TGTGCCAGCACAGGACAGGGGGGTCGAGATGAGCAGTTCTTC
>TRBJ2-7|-|once|TRBV30
CAWSVRRGGEQYF
TGTGCCTGGAGTGTAAGGAGGGGTGGCGAGCAGTACTTC
>TRBJ1-2|TRBD1|-|TRBV5-1
CASSLQGASDYGYTF
TGCGCCAGCAGCTTGCAGGGGGCAAGCGACTATGGCTACACCTTC
>TRBJ2-2|TRBD2|-|TRBV5-1
CASSLIGGTGELFF
TGCGCCAGCAGCTTGATCGGGGGGACCGGGGAGCTGTTTTTT